The clone carrying this T cell receptor beta chain has more than one count but fewer than ten. The sample comes from a study of T-cell reconstitution after alpha-beta-depleted transplantation in children. For TCRbeta, the library was prepared with unique molecular identifiers. TCRdb passed the PCR reads through MiXCR, listing each CDR3 protein once. The sample includes nearly 550,000 distinct CDR3 sequences, around 16% seen only once; the top ten take 3.3%. Germline V gives CDR1 MGHDK, CDR2 SYGVNS. The CDR3 is 12 residues long. Deletions cut 3 bases from V and 8 bases from J, with 5 bases between. The J gene is TRBJ1-6, the V gene TRBV25-1; D not resolved. Sequences were derived from PBMCs from the stem cell graft donor, sampled from the stem cell graft. The receptor comes from a human donor who donated a stem cell graft to a child with acute lymphoblastic leukemia. The CDR3 protein is CASSDSHSPLHF. The CDR3 bases are TGTGCCAGCAGTGACAGTCATTCACCCCTCCACTTT.